This entry concerns a single T cell receptor beta chain. Antigen specificity is unknown. The data were taken from a study of PD-1 blockade in classical Hodgkin lymphoma. Time point meaning: cycle 4 day 1 (C4D1), after less than seven weeks of nivolumab. There was relapse after autologous stem cell transplantation in every patient, and there was variation in brentuximab vedotin exposure. Data came from immunoSEQ multiplex PCR; TCRdb stores just in-frame clones and leaves some out. The table lists about 90,000 clones, around nine tenths of them singletons. This CDR3 is built from 15 residues. The germline V gene has CDR1 MNHNS and CDR2 SASEGT. V was shortened by 8 bases and J by 5 bases, with 18 bases between the two germline ends. Study-wide results and caveats: Significantly greater TCR diversity emerged by C4D1 in CD4+ cells but not CD8+ cells. In newly diagnosed patients, baseline TCR diversity was reportedly below that of healthy donors.

Here the sequenced sample was peripheral blood mononuclear cells (PBMCs), taken before the fourth cycle of nivolumab. The sequence came from a human donor with classical Hodgkin lymphoma. The chain links TRBV6-1 to TRBJ1-4; D call uncertain. The CDR3 DNA is TGTGCCAGCTCCGGGGAGGTTGGTAGGAATGAAAAACTGTTTTTT. Translating it yields CASSGEVGRNEKLFF.